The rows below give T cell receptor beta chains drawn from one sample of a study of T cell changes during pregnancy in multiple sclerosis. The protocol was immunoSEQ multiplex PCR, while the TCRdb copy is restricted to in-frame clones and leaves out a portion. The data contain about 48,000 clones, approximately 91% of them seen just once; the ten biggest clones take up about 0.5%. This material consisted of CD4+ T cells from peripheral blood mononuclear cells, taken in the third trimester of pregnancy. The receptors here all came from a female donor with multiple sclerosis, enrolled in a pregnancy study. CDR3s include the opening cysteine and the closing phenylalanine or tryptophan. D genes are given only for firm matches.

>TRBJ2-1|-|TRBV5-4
CASSLTAAYNEQFF
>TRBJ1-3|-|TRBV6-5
CASSVGNTIYF
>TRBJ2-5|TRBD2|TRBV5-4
CATNFLAGGETQYF
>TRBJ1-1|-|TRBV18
CASSSDGGGTEAFF
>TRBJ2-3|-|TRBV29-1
CSGEQGTDTQYF
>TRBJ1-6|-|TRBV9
CASSARPDGGWNSPLHF
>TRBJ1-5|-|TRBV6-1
CASSEGIQIPYSNQPQHF
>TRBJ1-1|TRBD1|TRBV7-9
CASSLVLGDRGGNTEAFF
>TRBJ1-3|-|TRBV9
CASRDSGNTIYF
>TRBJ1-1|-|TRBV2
CASRDRRNTEAFF
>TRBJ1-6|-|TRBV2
CASSESGSPLHF
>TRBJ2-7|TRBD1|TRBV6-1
CATIRDRDYEQYF
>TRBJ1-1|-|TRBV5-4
CASTSNTEAFF
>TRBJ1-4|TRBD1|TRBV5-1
CASSNDRGDEKLFF
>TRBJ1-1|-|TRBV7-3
CASSLNRNTEAFF
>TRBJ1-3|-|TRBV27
CASSFHGAGGNTIYF
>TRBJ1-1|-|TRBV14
CASSQRTSGGNTEAFF
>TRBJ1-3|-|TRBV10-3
CAIIEDSGNTIYF
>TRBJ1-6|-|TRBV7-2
CASSFRKGLANNSPLHF
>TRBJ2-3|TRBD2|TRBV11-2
CASSRSGGTDTQYF
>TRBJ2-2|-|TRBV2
CASNRVLRASTGELFF
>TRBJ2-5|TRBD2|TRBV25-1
CASSDRETSGVQETQYF